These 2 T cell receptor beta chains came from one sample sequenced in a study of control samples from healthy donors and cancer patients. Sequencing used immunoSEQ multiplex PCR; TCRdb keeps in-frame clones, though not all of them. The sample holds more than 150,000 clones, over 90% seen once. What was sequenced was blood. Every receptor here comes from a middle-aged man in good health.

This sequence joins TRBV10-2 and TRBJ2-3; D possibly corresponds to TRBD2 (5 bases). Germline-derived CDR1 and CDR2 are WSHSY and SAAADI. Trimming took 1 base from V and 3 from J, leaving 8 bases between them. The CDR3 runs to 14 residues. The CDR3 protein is CASSEYGSTDTQYF. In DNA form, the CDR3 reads TGCGCCAGCAGTGAGTATGGGAGTACAGATACGCAGTATTTT.

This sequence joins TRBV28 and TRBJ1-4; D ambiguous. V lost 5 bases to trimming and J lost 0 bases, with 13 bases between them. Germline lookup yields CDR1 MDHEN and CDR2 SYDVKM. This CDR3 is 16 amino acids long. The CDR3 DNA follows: TGTGCCAGCAGTGTACCTATTTATGCAACTAATGAAAAACTGTTTTTT. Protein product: CASSVPIYATNEKLFF.